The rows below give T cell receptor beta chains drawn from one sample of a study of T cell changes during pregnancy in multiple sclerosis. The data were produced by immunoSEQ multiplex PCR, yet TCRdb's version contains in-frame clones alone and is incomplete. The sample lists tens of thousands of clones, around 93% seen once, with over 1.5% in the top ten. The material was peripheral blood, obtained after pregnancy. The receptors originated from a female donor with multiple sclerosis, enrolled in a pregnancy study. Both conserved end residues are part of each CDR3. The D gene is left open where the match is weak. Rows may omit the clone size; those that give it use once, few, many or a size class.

TGTGCCAGCAGTGGAGCGAACACCCTTCAATATAACACCGGGGAGCTGTTTTTT	CASSGANTLQYNTGELFF	TRBV6-1	NA	TRBJ2-2	NA
TGCAGCGTTGAGGGCAGCTCCTACGAGCAGTACTTC	CSVEGSSYEQYF	TRBV29-1	once	TRBJ2-7	NA
TGTGCCAGCAGCTCGACTCATTCAGAGACCCAGTACTTC	CASSSTHSETQYF	TRBV11-3	NA	TRBJ2-5	NA
TGTGCCAGCAGCGCAACCCCGGGACTTGCTAGCTCTGGAAACACCATATATTTT	CASSATPGLASSGNTIYF	TRBV7-2	NA	TRBJ1-3	NA
TGTGCCAGCAGTTTAGCGGGAGATGGCAACAATGAGCAGTTCTTC	CASSLAGDGNNEQFF	TRBV6-4	NA	TRBJ2-1	TRBD2
TGTGCCAGCAGCCCTATAGCGGGGATCGCGAACACCGGGGAGCTGTTTTTT	CASSPIAGIANTGELFF	TRBV7-2	NA	TRBJ2-2	TRBD2
TGTGCCAGCAGTGACAGGGGGCTCAATCAGCCCCAGCATTTT	CASSDRGLNQPQHF	TRBV2	NA	TRBJ1-5	TRBD1
TGTGCCAGCAGCCCCAAACGGGGGGCCTACGAGCAGTACTTC	CASSPKRGAYEQYF	TRBV11-3	once	TRBJ2-7	TRBD2
TGTGCCAGCAGTCGTCTGGAGACCCAGTACTTC	CASSRLETQYF	TRBV7-8	NA	TRBJ2-5	NA
TGTGCCAGCAGCTGGCAATTGACAGATACGCAGTATTTT	CASSWQLTDTQYF	TRBV11-1	NA	TRBJ2-3	NA
TGTGCCAGCAGCCCCGACAGACTCTCTGGAAACACCATATATTTT	CASSPDRLSGNTIYF	TRBV9	NA	TRBJ1-3	NA
TGTGCCAGCAGCGCCGGGACAGCTACCTACGAGCAGTACTTC	CASSAGTATYEQYF	TRBV9	NA	TRBJ2-7	TRBD1
TGTGCCAGCAGTTACGGGGCAGGGGGCTACGAGCAGTACTTC	CASSYGAGGYEQYF	TRBV6-6	NA	TRBJ2-7	TRBD1
TGCGCCAGCAGCGTGGCGGGAGGGTGGGGAGAGACCCAGTACTTC	CASSVAGGWGETQYF	TRBV4-3	NA	TRBJ2-5	TRBD2
TGCGCCAGCAGCAAAGACAGGGGGCTCTCCTACGAGCAGTACTTC	CASSKDRGLSYEQYF	TRBV5-1	NA	TRBJ2-7	TRBD1
TGTGCCAGCAGTCAGACTAGCGCCCGCACAGATACGCAGTATTTT	CASSQTSARTDTQYF	TRBV11-3	NA	TRBJ2-3	TRBD2
TGTGCCAGCAGTGACTGGAGGAGCGATAAGTTCTTCGAGCAGTACTTC	CASSDWRSDKFFEQYF	TRBV6-4	NA	TRBJ2-7	NA
TGCGCCAGCAGCTTCCATCCCTCTAGCGGGCCTGGGGGGGAGCAGTTCTTC	CASSFHPSSGPGGEQFF	TRBV5-1	NA	TRBJ2-1	TRBD2
TGTGCCAGCAGAACCGGACAAGGGTTCACTGAAGCTTTCTTT	CASRTGQGFTEAFF	TRBV7-2	NA	TRBJ1-1	NA
TGCGCCAGCAGCCAAGAACAGAATGAGCAGTTCTTC	CASSQEQNEQFF	TRBV4-1	NA	TRBJ2-1	NA
TGTGCCAGCAGCAAATCCGGGACAGCCTACGAGCAGTACTTC	CASSKSGTAYEQYF	TRBV7-9	NA	TRBJ2-7	TRBD1
TGTGCCAGCATTAGGACTAGCGGGGAAGACTACAATGAGCAGTTCTTC	CASIRTSGEDYNEQFF	TRBV25-1	NA	TRBJ2-1	TRBD2
TGCGCCAGCAGCTTGGAGCCTAGCGGGGCAAACGTTGGGGAGCTGTTTTTT	CASSLEPSGANVGELFF	TRBV5-1	NA	TRBJ2-2	TRBD2
TGTGCCAGCAGTGAAGGCCCAGGCCTCCAAGAGACCCAGTACTTC	CASSEGPGLQETQYF	TRBV6-1	NA	TRBJ2-5	NA
TGTGCCAGCAGCCGCAGGGAGGGGGGCACTGAAGCTTTCTTT	CASSRREGGTEAFF	TRBV5-5	NA	TRBJ1-1	NA
TGCGCCAGCAGCCAAGATCGTGATCTAGCGGGGACCGAGCAGTTCTTC	CASSQDRDLAGTEQFF	TRBV4-3	NA	TRBJ2-1	TRBD2
TGCAGCGTTGAGCGGGATTACACTGAAGCTTTCTTT	CSVERDYTEAFF	TRBV29-1	NA	TRBJ1-1	NA
TGTGCCAGCAGCTTAGCAGGGGCAGACTCCTACGAGCAGTACTTC	CASSLAGADSYEQYF	TRBV7-9	NA	TRBJ2-7	NA
TGTGCCAGCAGCCTGAACTACTACGAGCAGTACTTC	CASSLNYYEQYF	TRBV25-1	NA	TRBJ2-7	NA
TGTGCAAGTCGCCAACCGGGACAGAATACGCAGTATTTT	CASRQPGQNTQYF	TRBV12-2	NA	TRBJ2-3	NA
TGTGCCAGCAGTACCTCCTCGACTAGTTCCTACAATGAGCAGTTCTTC	CASSTSSTSSYNEQFF	TRBV2	NA	TRBJ2-1	NA
TGTGCCAGCAGCGTAGGGCTCTCGATTAGCGGGAGGGCCCCAGATACGCAGTATTTT	CASSVGLSISGRAPDTQYF	TRBV9	NA	TRBJ2-3	TRBD2
TGTGCCAGCAGCCTTCTGACAGGGTCGAACGAGCAGTACTTC	CASSLLTGSNEQYF	TRBV7-2	NA	TRBJ2-7	TRBD1
TGTGCCAGTAGTATAGATCAACAGGGCAATCAGCCCCAGCATTTT	CASSIDQQGNQPQHF	TRBV19	NA	TRBJ1-5	NA
TGTGCCAGTGAGCGGGTGCAAGAGACCCAGTACTTC	CASERVQETQYF	TRBV2	NA	TRBJ2-5	NA
TGTGCCAGCAGTGCCTGGGACAGCCACTACGAGCAGTACTTC	CASSAWDSHYEQYF	TRBV27	NA	TRBJ2-7	TRBD1
TGTGCCAGCAGTCGCGACAGGGCCCGTGAGCAGTTCTTC	CASSRDRAREQFF	TRBV6-5	NA	TRBJ2-1	TRBD1
TGTGCCAGTAGTAGGGGAAGATGGCAGGGGGTGGAAAATGAGCAGTTCTTC	CASSRGRWQGVENEQFF	TRBV19	once	TRBJ2-1	TRBD1
TGTGCCACCAGCCACCAGGGGCCCCACACTGAAGCTTTCTTT	CATSHQGPHTEAFF	TRBV15	NA	TRBJ1-1	NA
TGTGCCAGTAGTATAAGAGGTCTCAGCAGCTCTGGAAACACCATATATTTT	CASSIRGLSSSGNTIYF	TRBV19	NA	TRBJ1-3	NA
TGTGCCAGCAGCGCGGGCCCGGGACAGGGGAACACTGAAGCTTTCTTT	CASSAGPGQGNTEAFF	TRBV5-5	NA	TRBJ1-1	TRBD1